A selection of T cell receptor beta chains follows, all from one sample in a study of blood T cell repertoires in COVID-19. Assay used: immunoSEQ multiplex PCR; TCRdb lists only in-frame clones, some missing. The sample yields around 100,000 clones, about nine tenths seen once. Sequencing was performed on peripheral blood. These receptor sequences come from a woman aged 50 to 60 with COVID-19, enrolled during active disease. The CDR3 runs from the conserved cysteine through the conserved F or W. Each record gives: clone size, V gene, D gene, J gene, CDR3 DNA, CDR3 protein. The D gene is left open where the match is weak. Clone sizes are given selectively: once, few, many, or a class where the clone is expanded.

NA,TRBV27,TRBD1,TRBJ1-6,TGTGCCAGCAGTTTCGGACAGGGGGCTACGGCCCTCCACTTT,CASSFGQGATALHF
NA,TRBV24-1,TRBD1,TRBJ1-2,TGTGCCACCAGTGGAGGGGGCCTAGGCTATGGCTACACCTTC,CATSGGGLGYGYTF
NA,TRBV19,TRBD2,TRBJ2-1,TGTGCCAGTAGTATAACGCGGCTAGCGGATGAGCAGTTCTTC,CASSITRLADEQFF
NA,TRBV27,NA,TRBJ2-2,TGTGCCAGCTTGTTGCAGGGCAACACCGGGGAGCTGTTTTTT,CASLLQGNTGELFF
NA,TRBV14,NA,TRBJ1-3,TGTGCCAGCAGCCAAAGTAATGGCGGGGACACCATATATTTT,CASSQSNGGDTIYF
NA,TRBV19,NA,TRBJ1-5,TGTGCCAGTAGCCCTCGGGTGGGTAGCAATCAGCCCCAGCATTTT,CASSPRVGSNQPQHF
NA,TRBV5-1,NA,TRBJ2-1,TGCGCCAGCAGCTTGGAACTTCAGGGCTACAATGAGCAGTTCTTC,CASSLELQGYNEQFF
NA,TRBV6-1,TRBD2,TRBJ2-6,TGTGCCAGCAGTGGGGGGAGGGCTGGGGCCAACGTCCTGACTTTC,CASSGGRAGANVLTF
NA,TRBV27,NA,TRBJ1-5,TGTGCCAGCAGCCCTTATACAGGGAGTCAGCCCCAGCATTTT,CASSPYTGSQPQHF
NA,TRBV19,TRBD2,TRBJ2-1,TGTGCCAGTAGTATAGAAGGACTAGCGGGGGCCGATGAGCAGTTCTTC,CASSIEGLAGADEQFF
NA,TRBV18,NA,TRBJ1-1,TGTGCCAGCTCACTTGCAGGGATGAACACTGAAGCTTTCTTT,CASSLAGMNTEAFF
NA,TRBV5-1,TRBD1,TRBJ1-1,TGCGCCAGCAGCTGGACAGGGGGGAACACTGAAGCTTTCTTT,CASSWTGGNTEAFF
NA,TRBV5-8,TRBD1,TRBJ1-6,TGTGCCAGCAGAGGCATGGGGACAGCCAAGACCCTCCACTTT,CASRGMGTAKTLHF
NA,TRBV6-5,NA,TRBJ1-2,TGTGTCAGCGTCCCCACAGGGTTCTATGGCTACACCTTC,CVSVPTGFYGYTF
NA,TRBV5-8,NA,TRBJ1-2,TGTGCCAGCAGCTTGTTAGGCAGGGGAGTTAACTATGGCTACACCTTC,CASSLLGRGVNYGYTF
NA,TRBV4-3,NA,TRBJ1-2,TGCGCCAGCAGCCAACAGGGTAGCTATGGCTACACCTTC,CASSQQGSYGYTF
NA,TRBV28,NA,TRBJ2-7,TGTGCCAGCAGTTTAGGTGCAGGGAGGTCCGACGAGCAGTACTTC,CASSLGAGRSDEQYF
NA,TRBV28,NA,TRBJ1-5,TGTGCCAGCAGTTTAGAGATTGGGGGCAGCAATCAGCCCCAGCATTTT,CASSLEIGGSNQPQHF
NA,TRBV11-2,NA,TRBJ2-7,TGTGCCAGCAGCTTAGCACCGGGAGCGGAACTTAACGAGCAGTACTTC,CASSLAPGAELNEQYF
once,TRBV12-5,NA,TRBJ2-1,TGTGCTAGTGAGCAACGGGATTCGGGCATCGATGAGCAGTTCTTC,CASEQRDSGIDEQFF
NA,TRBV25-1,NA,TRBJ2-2,TGTGCCAGCCGTCGGGTCACCGGGGAGCTGTTTTTT,CASRRVTGELFF
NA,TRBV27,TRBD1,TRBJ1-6,TGTGCCAGTACAGGACAGGGTGGGTTGGATTCACCCCTCCACTTT,CASTGQGGLDSPLHF
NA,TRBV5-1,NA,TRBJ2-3,TGCGCCGCCCGGGAAAAATCATTCACAGATACGCAGTATTTT,CAAREKSFTDTQYF
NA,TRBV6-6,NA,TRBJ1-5,TGTGCCAGCAGAAGACCTAAGACAGGTAGCAATCAGCCCCAGCATTTT,CASRRPKTGSNQPQHF
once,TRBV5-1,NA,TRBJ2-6,TGCGCCAGCAGCTTGGATTCCAGCTCTGGGGCCAACGTCCTGACTTTC,CASSLDSSSGANVLTF
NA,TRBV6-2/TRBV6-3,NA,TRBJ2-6,TGTGCCAGCAGTTACGGGCTGTTTGGGGCCAACGTCCTGACTTTC,CASSYGLFGANVLTF
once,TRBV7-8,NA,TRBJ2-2,TGTGCCAGCAGATCGTTGAGGTTCGCACCCGGGTCCGGGGAGCTGTTTTTT,CASRSLRFAPGSGELFF
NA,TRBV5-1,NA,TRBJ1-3,TGCGCCAGCAGCTTGGGGAGTTCCTCTGGAAACACCATATATTTT,CASSLGSSSGNTIYF
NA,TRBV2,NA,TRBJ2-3,TGTGCCAGCAGCGCGACAGGCTTCACAGATACGCAGTATTTT,CASSATGFTDTQYF
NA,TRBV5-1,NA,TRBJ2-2,TGCGCCAGCAGCCAGGGTGCGACCGGGGAGCTGTTTTTT,CASSQGATGELFF
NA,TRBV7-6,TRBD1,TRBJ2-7,TGTGCCAGCAGCTTAGGGACAGGGCCCCTCTCCTACGAGCAGTACTTC,CASSLGTGPLSYEQYF
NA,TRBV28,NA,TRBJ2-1,TGTGCCAGCAGTTTGCGGGATGAGCAGTTCTTC,CASSLRDEQFF
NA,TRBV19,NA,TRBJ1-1,TGTGCCAGTAGTATCGTACCAGGGTTAGGTGAAGCTTTCTTT,CASSIVPGLGEAFF
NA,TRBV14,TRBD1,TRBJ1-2,TGTGCCAGCAGCGCGCAGGGGGCGAATGGCTACACCTTC,CASSAQGANGYTF
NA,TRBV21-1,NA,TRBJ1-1,TGTGCCAGCCCCCCCGACAGGTTGAACACTGAAGCTTTCTTT,CASPPDRLNTEAFF
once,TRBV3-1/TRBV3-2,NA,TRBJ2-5,TGTGCCAGCAGCCAAGAGGGGGCAGGTCGAAATCAAGAGACCCAGTACTTC,CASSQEGAGRNQETQYF
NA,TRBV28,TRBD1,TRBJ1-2,TGTGCCAGCACCGCCCAGGGGGGAGGCTACACCTTC,CASTAQGGGYTF
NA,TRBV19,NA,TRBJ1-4,TGTGCCAGTACCTCGCACAGGGATGGGGAAAAACTGTTTTTT,CASTSHRDGEKLFF
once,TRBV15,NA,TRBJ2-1,TGTGCCACCAAGGCAGGGGACGCAAACAATGAGCAGTTCTTC,CATKAGDANNEQFF
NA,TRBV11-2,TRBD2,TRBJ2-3,TGTGCCAGCACCAAACGGGCTAGCGGGACCCTTAGCACAGATACGCAGTATTTT,CASTKRASGTLSTDTQYF
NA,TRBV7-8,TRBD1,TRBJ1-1,TGTGCCAGCAGCTTAGGGACAGGGCTAAACACTGAAGCTTTCTTT,CASSLGTGLNTEAFF
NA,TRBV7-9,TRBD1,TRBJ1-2,TGTGCCAGCAGCTCCCTTCCGGGACAGGTCTTACCTCGGAACTATGGCTACACCTTC,CASSSLPGQVLPRNYGYTF
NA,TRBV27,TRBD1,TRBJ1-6,TGTGCCAGCAGTCGGGACAGGAGCTCCTATAATTCACCCCTCCACTTT,CASSRDRSSYNSPLHF
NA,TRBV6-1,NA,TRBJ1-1,TGTGCCAGCAGTGAAGACCCGGAGGGGACTGAAGCTTTCTTT,CASSEDPEGTEAFF
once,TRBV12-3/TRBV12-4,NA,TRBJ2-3,TGTGCCAGCACTACCCTTCGCACAGATACGCAGTATTTT,CASTTLRTDTQYF
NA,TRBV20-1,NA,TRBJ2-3,TGCAGTGCTAGTGCTAGCCTCCGGGATACGCAGTATTTT,CSASASLRDTQYF
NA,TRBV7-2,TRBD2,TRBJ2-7,TGTGCCAGCAGCTTAGGATTTCGCGGGGGGGCGGAGGAGCAGTACTTC,CASSLGFRGGAEEQYF
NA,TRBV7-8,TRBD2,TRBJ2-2,TGTGCCAGCACCTTCCCTGGAAGCGGGGGGTCATACCCCACCGGGGAGCTGTTTTTT,CASTFPGSGGSYPTGELFF
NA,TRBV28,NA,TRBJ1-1,TGTGCCAGCAGGCAGGGTAGCACTGAAGCTTTCTTT,CASRQGSTEAFF
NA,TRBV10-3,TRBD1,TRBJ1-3,TGTGCCATCGGGGGACTGACAGGGGGCGTTGGTAGCTCTGGAAACACCATATATTTT,CAIGGLTGGVGSSGNTIYF
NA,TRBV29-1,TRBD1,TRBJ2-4,TGCAGCGTCGGGACAGCCCTAGCCAAAAACATTCAGTACTTC,CSVGTALAKNIQYF
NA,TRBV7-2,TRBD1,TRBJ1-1,TGTGCCAGCGCGGGGACAGGGTGGTATGGCACTGAAGCTTTCTTT,CASAGTGWYGTEAFF
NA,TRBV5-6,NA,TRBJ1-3,TGTGCCAGCACAAAGACAGGCTCTGGAAACACCATATATTTT,CASTKTGSGNTIYF
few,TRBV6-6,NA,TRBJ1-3,TGTGCCAGCAGTTACTTGAGGGGAAACACCATATATTTT,CASSYLRGNTIYF
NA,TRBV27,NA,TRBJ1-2,TGTGCCAGCAGTTTTTGGCAGGGAGGCGGCTACACCTTC,CASSFWQGGGYTF
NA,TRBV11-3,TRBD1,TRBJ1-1,TGTGCCAGCAGCGACGAGGGACAGGTGAACACTGAAGCTTTCTTT,CASSDEGQVNTEAFF